One sample yielded the 27 T cell receptor beta chains listed below, sequenced in a study of tissue T cells after allogeneic stem cell transplantation. The time point was: mouse harvest day 14 after allogeneic transplant. Tail vein injection delivered 10^7 T-cell-depleted bone marrow cells and 10^6 splenic CD5+ T cells. Some clones are missing from TCRdb's copy, which holds only in-frame ones; the method was immunoSEQ multiplex PCR. The table shows a few thousand clones, with around 40% occurring only once. The material sequenced was gut tissue. The receptors shown here come from a female BALB/c mouse given C57BL/6 T cells with graft-versus-host disease after an allogeneic hematopoietic cell transplant.

Comments on this clone: Gene names denote mouse genes. The read terminates 1 residue before the CDR3 end, so the remaining end is supplied by the germline J gene. The V and J genes are TRBV3 and TRBJ1-1; 11 nucleotides agree with TRBD1. CDR3 length: 14 residues. Germline CDR1 SNHLY, CDR2 FYNGKV (reference sequence). The V segment lost 4 bases and the J segment 4 bases; nucleotides outside the gene matches: 2. Here the CDR3 reads CASSSGTGGTEVFF. CDR3 DNA (partial): TGTGCCAGCAGCTCCGGGACAGGGGGCACAGAAGTCTTC.

As concerns this clone: Each gene name is a mouse one. The read gets to within 1 residue of the CDR3 end, and the germline J gene fills in the rest. The chain has TRBV3 and TRBJ2-4, with D maybe TRBD1 (6 bases). The V end lost 0 bases, the J end lost 3 bases, and 10 bases lay between the germline ends. In germline, CDR1 is SNHLY, CDR2 FYNGKV (reference sequence). The CDR3 totals 15 residues. The covered CDR3 bases are TGTGCCAGCAGCTTAGCGCCCAGGGGACAAAACACCTTGTAC. Amino acids: CASSLAPRGQNTLY. The whole CDR3 sequence reads CASSLAPRGQNTLYF.

This clone has a handful of counts. The gene names here belong to mouse. The read ends 1 residue before the CDR3 terminus; that terminus is restored from the germline J gene. The J gene is TRBJ2-7, the V gene TRBV26; 7 nucleotides align to TRBD2. Germline CDR1 and CDR2: KGHPV and FQNQEV (reference sequence). Trimming at V came to 5 bases and at J to 4 bases, leaving 5 bases not matched to a gene. The CDR3 consists of 13 residues. The sequenced CDR3 bases are TGTGCCAGCAGTTATGGACTGGATTATGAACAGTAC. It codes for CASSYGLDYEQY. The whole CDR3 protein is CASSYGLDYEQYF.

Worth noting for this clone: Mouse gene names and germline throughout. The CDR3 end is not reached by the read, which stops 1 residue before it; the germline J gene fills it in. The chain carries TRBV26 and TRBJ1-2, with 8 bases matching TRBD1. Germline CDR1 and CDR2: KGHPV and FQNQEV (reference sequence). V dropped 3 bases and J dropped 2; count of bases not matched to a gene: 2. The CDR3 is made up of 14 amino acids. CDR3 DNA (partial): TGTGCCAGCAGTCTTGCAGGGGGCAACTCCGACTACACC. Translating it yields CASSLAGGNSDYT. The whole CDR3 sequence reads CASSLAGGNSDYTF.

With regard to this clone: Germline and genes: mouse. With the read ending 1 residue before the CDR3 end, the germline J gene is used to fill in that end. The J gene is TRBJ2-3, the V gene TRBV15, with a weak D call TRBD1 (6 bases). CDR1 and CDR2 (germline): SGHND, FRSKSL. The V end was cut by 2 bases, the J end by 4 bases, with 7 bases between. The length of the CDR3 is 13 residues. This chain's CDR3 is CASSLWDTETLYF. The DNA read from the CDR3 is TGTGCCAGCAGTTTATGGGACACAGAAACGCTGTAT.

By sample fraction, this clone is medium-sized. Germline and genes: mouse. The CDR3 bases that were read are TGTGCCTGGAGTCTGGACTGGGGGGGTAACTATGCTGAGCAGTTC. It specifies CAWSLDWGGNYAEQF. The whole CDR3 protein is CAWSLDWGGNYAEQFF. J is TRBJ2-1 and V is TRBV31; TRBD2 matches 12 bases. Read coverage stops 1 residue before the CDR3 terminus; the germline J gene supplies the remainder. After removal of 0 bases from V and 0 bases from J, the junction contained 0 bases not matched to a gene. Germline V CDR1 and CDR2: GKSSPN, SITVG. This CDR3 spans 16 amino acids.

Note on this clone: Gene names and germline match the mouse. The observed sequence ends 1 residue before the CDR3 terminus, with the missing tail filled in from the germline J gene. The rearrangement links TRBV13-2 to TRBJ1-1; D unclear. V shed 0 bases and J shed 2 bases, with 5 bases lying between them. The CDR3 covers 13 residues. Germline CDR1 reads NNHNN; CDR2 reads SYGAGS (reference sequence). The CDR3 sequence is CASGDAGNTEVFF. The CDR3 bases that were read are TGTGCCAGCGGTGATGCTGGCAACACAGAAGTCTTC.

Comments on this clone: Gene names are mouse gene names. The DNA ends 1 residue before the CDR3 does, and the rest of the CDR3 is filled in from the germline J gene. V usage is TRBV26 and J usage is TRBJ2-5; 12 positions match TRBD2. The germline CDR1 and CDR2 sequences are KGHPV and FQNQEV (reference sequence). The V and J ends lost 5 bases and 6 bases, in that order; junction bases with no gene match: 6. This CDR3 spans 15 amino acids. CDR3 protein: CASSLTGGARDTQYF. CDR3 DNA (partial): TGTGCCAGCAGTTTGACTGGGGGGGCGCGTGACACCCAGTAC.

This clone has just a few counts. Each gene name is a mouse one. The read is 1 residue too short to cover the CDR3 end, so that end is filled in from the germline J gene. This chain uses TRBV15 with TRBJ2-7; TRBD2 matches 10 bases. Germline loops: CDR1 SGHND, CDR2 FRSKSL. This CDR3 has 14 residues. Trimming cost V 3 bases and J 7 bases; bases outside gene matches: 6. CDR3 loop: CASSFSGGAREQYF. CDR3 DNA (partial): TGTGCCAGCAGTTTCTCTGGGGGGGCGCGAGAACAGTAC. Full variable domain (outside the CDR3, taken from reference TRBV15 and TRBJ2-7): DAGVTQTPRHEVAEKGQTIILKCEPVSGHNDLFWYRQTKIQGLELLSYFRSKSLMEDGGAFKDRFKAEMLNSSFSTLKIQPTEPKDSAVYLCASSFSGGAREQYFGPGTRLTVL.

By its share, this clone is large. The genes are named according to mouse. The CDR3 end lies 1 residue beyond the end of the read and is filled in from the germline J gene. The rearrangement joins TRBV12-1 to TRBJ1-3; D gene uncertain. The germline V gene has CDR1 SGHSN and CDR2 HYEKVE. The CDR3 has 14 amino acids. V gave up 4 bases and J gave up 0 bases, with 9 bases separating them. The CDR3: CASSLQYSGNTLYF. The sequenced part of the CDR3 DNA is TGTGCCAGCTCCCTTCAGTATTCTGGAAATACGCTCTAT.

With regard to this clone: The germline and genes are mouse ones. The CDR3 goes on 1 residue after the read ends, and that part is filled in from the germline J gene. The chain is built from TRBV12-1 and TRBJ2-3; D is unresolved. V was clipped by 4 bases and J by 0 bases, with 10 bases between them. Germline loops: CDR1 SGHSN, CDR2 HYEKVE. The CDR3 contains 14 residues. CDR3 DNA (partial): TGTGCCAGCTCCTCGGGGTCTAGTGCAGAAACGCTGTAT. Its protein is CASSSGSSAETLY. The entire CDR3 reads CASSSGSSAETLYF.

This clone appeared a few times. Genes and germline are mouse. Read coverage stops 1 residue before the CDR3 terminus; the germline J gene supplies the remainder. V gene TRBV26 combines with J gene TRBJ1-2; D possibly corresponds to TRBD1 (5 bases). The CDR3 covers 14 residues. The V and J ends lost 4 bases and 2 bases respectively, with 11 bases between them. Per germline, CDR1 KGHPV and CDR2 FQNQEV (reference sequence). The sequenced CDR3 bases are TGTGCCAGCAGTCCCCAGGGTAGGAACTCCGACTACACC. It is translated as CASSPQGRNSDYT. The whole CDR3 sequence reads CASSPQGRNSDYTF.

Concerning this clone: Gene names are the mouse ones. The CDR3 end lies 1 residue beyond the end of the read and is filled in from the germline J gene. The chain uses TRBV26 and TRBJ1-6, with D possibly being TRBD1 (5 bases). TRBJ1-6 is recorded as an ORF, its role being uncertain. The CDR3 has 14 amino acids. V dropped 5 bases and J dropped 2 bases, with 7 bases sitting between them. The germline gives CDR1 KGHPV, CDR2 FQNQEV (reference sequence). The CDR3 DNA, read in part, is TGTGCCAGCAGTGGGGGGGCCTATAATTCGCCCCTCTAC. Translating it yields CASSGGAYNSPLY. The complete CDR3 sequence is CASSGGAYNSPLYF.

This clone showed up just a few times. Gene names are the mouse ones. From the germline J gene comes the end of the CDR3, since the read stops 1 residue before it. V usage is TRBV26 and J usage is TRBJ2-5; 9 bases are a match to TRBD2. Trimming cost V 3 bases and J 0 bases; bases outside gene matches: 7. The CDR3 totals 17 residues. CDR1 KGHPV and CDR2 FQNQEV come from the germline V gene (reference sequence). The CDR3: CASSLSWGGINQDTQYF. Partial CDR3 DNA: TGTGCCAGCAGTCTCTCCTGGGGGGGTATTAACCAAGACACCCAGTAC.

For this clone: The germline and genes are mouse ones. Read sequence stops 1 residue before the CDR3 end, and the germline J gene provides the missing end. The chain has TRBV26 and TRBJ2-7; tentative D call: TRBD2 (6 bases). The CDR3 totals 13 residues. Germline values: CDR1 KGHPV, CDR2 FQNQEV (reference sequence). V dropped 6 bases and J dropped 0 bases, with 9 bases sitting between them. CDR3 DNA (partial): TGTGCCAGCAGCCTTGGGGGCTCCTATGAACAGTAC. Translated, it gives CASSLGGSYEQY. From start to end, the CDR3 is CASSLGGSYEQYF.

For this clone: The germline and genes are mouse ones. The read ends 1 residue before the CDR3 terminus; that terminus is restored from the germline J gene. The chain employs TRBV31 and TRBJ2-7; 11 positions agree with TRBD2. J lost 3 bases, V lost 3 bases, and 4 bases had no gene match. This CDR3 is built from 14 residues. The germline gives CDR1 GKSSPN, CDR2 SITVG. The CDR3 here is CAWSSGTGGYEQYF. The CDR3 bases that were read are TGTGCCTGGAGCTCCGGGACTGGGGGCTATGAACAGTAC.

This clone was counted only a few times. The gene names given are mouse names. The missing CDR3 end, 1 residue past where the read stops, is filled in from the germline J gene. The V call is TRBV26, the J call TRBJ2-7; D possibly uses TRBD1 or TRBD2 (6 bases each). The germline CDR1 and CDR2 sequences are KGHPV and FQNQEV (reference sequence). V was cut by 3 bases and J by 2 bases, with 8 bases left in between. The CDR3 is made up of 13 amino acids. The CDR3 here is CASSLRGAYEQYF. The CDR3 DNA, read in part, is TGTGCCAGCAGTCTAAGGGGGGCCTATGAACAGTAC.

This clone was seen a handful of times. The genes are named according to mouse. The read ends 1 residue shy of where the CDR3 ends; the end is completed using the germline J gene. The chain is built from TRBV3 and TRBJ2-5; D is ambiguous. With 1 base removed from V and 7 bases from J, the gap between germline ends came to 15 bases. The CDR3 covers 15 residues. The germline CDR1 and CDR2 sequences are SNHLY and FYNGKV (reference sequence). CDR3 region: CASSLGLGRSNTQYF. Incomplete CDR3 DNA: TGTGCCAGCAGCTTAGGGTTAGGGAGATCGAACACCCAGTAC.

About this clone itself: All gene names here are mouse names. The read gets to within 1 residue of the CDR3 end, and the germline J gene fills in the rest. The J gene is TRBJ2-3, the V gene TRBV13-2; no definite D call. The CDR3 runs 15 residues. CDR1 and CDR2 (germline): NNHNN, SYGAGS (reference sequence). V lost 0 bases and J 0 bases, leaving 8 bases between the germline ends. The CDR3 is CASGDAAASAETLYF. Partial CDR3 DNA: TGTGCCAGCGGTGATGCCGCCGCTAGTGCAGAAACGCTGTAT.

To note about this clone: All gene names here are mouse names. The CDR3 goes on 1 residue after the read ends, and that part is filled in from the germline J gene. The chain has TRBV26 and TRBJ2-5, with 8 bases lining up with TRBD1. V trimming: 4 bases; J trimming: 6 bases; junction bases outside the gene matches: 0. Germline lookup yields CDR1 KGHPV and CDR2 FQNQEV (reference sequence). CDR3 length: 12 residues. CDR3: CASSRDRDTQYF. The part of the CDR3 DNA that was read is TGTGCCAGCAGTCGGGACAGGGACACCCAGTAC.

The sample holds a few counts of this clone. The gene symbols are mouse symbols. The read finishes 1 residue shy of the CDR3 end, and the germline J gene is used to complete it. The gene calls are TRBV12-2 and TRBJ2-3, with 12 bases matching TRBD2. There are 15 residues in the CDR3. CDR1 is SGHLS, CDR2 HYDKME, per germline. V lost 2 bases, J lost 3 bases, and 2 bases stayed unmatched. CDR3 DNA (partial): TGTGCCAGCTCTCCCGACTGGGGGGGCGCAGAAACGCTGTAT. Its translation: CASSPDWGGAETLY. The entire CDR3 protein reads CASSPDWGGAETLYF.

Details on this clone: Gene names refer to mouse genes. Coverage ceases 1 residue before the CDR3 finishes, and the germline J gene fills in the end. The J gene is TRBJ2-7, the V gene TRBV24; the match to TRBD2 covers 11 bases. This CDR3 region has 14 residues. Germline CDR1 reads KGHTA; CDR2 reads FRNEEI. V lost 4 bases to trimming and J lost 4 bases; unmatched junction nucleotides: 3. The CDR3 DNA, read in part, is TGTGCCAGCAGTCCTGGACTGGGGGGTTATGAACAGTAC. As protein: CASSPGLGGYEQY. The entire CDR3 reads CASSPGLGGYEQYF.

This clone was seen only a few times. Gene names follow the mouse nomenclature. Read coverage stops 1 residue before the CDR3 terminus; the germline J gene supplies the remainder. V usage is TRBV3 and J usage is TRBJ2-7, with D tentatively TRBD2 (6 bases). The CDR3 length is 13 residues. Germline assignment: CDR1 SNHLY and CDR2 FYNGKV (reference sequence). V dropped 5 bases and J dropped 2 bases, with 10 bases sitting between them. The CDR3: CASSVGLAYEQYF. CDR3 bases read: TGTGCCAGCAGCGTGGGACTTGCCTATGAACAGTAC.

Note on this clone: Mouse germline and gene names are used. With the read ending 1 residue before the CDR3 end, the germline J gene is used to fill in that end. The rearrangement uses TRBV13-2 and TRBJ2-5, with TRBD2 matching 11 bases. Trimming took 0 bases from V and 4 from J; bases not matched to a gene: 1. The CDR3 totals 15 residues. The germline gives CDR1 NNHNN, CDR2 SYGAGS (reference sequence). The CDR3 is CASGDDWGGKDTQYF. CDR3 DNA (partial): TGTGCCAGCGGTGATGACTGGGGGGGCAAAGACACCCAGTAC.

Relative to its sample, this clone is medium-sized. Gene names denote mouse genes. The read terminates 1 residue ahead of where the CDR3 ends, so the germline J gene completes it. The chain has TRBV26 and TRBJ1-1, with 10 bases identical to TRBD1. Germline-derived CDR1 and CDR2 are KGHPV and FQNQEV (reference sequence). The CDR3 is made up of 14 amino acids. Germline trimming cut 4 bases from V and 3 bases from J; bases unmatched to any gene: 2. The CDR3 bases that were read are TGTGCCAGCAGTCAGACAGGGGGCGACACAGAAGTCTTC. Its protein is CASSQTGGDTEVF. The entire CDR3 reads CASSQTGGDTEVFF.

A remark on this clone: Gene names follow the mouse nomenclature. The read terminates 1 residue before the CDR3 end, so the remaining end is supplied by the germline J gene. V and J are TRBV26 and TRBJ1-1, with D possibly being TRBD1 (6 bases). V was pared by 5 bases and J by 1 base, with 11 bases between. Germline V gene sequence: CDR1 KGHPV, CDR2 FQNQEV (reference sequence). The CDR3 sequence is 14 residues long. CDR3 in amino acids: CASSTGTKNTEVFF. The DNA read from the CDR3 is TGTGCCAGCAGTACCGGGACAAAAAACACAGAAGTCTTC.

By its share, this clone is medium-sized. Mouse germline and gene names are used. The observed sequence ends 1 residue before the CDR3 terminus, with the missing tail filled in from the germline J gene. The chain joins TRBV16 to TRBJ2-7; D not resolved. The CDR3 has 10 amino acids. V was pared by 8 bases and J by 4 bases, with 6 bases between. Germline-derived CDR1 and CDR2 are SGHSA and FRNQAP. The CDR3 loop reads CASSLYEQYF. CDR3 bases read: TGTGCAAGCTCCCTATATGAACAGTAC.